Each of the 28 T cell receptor beta chains below was sequenced from the same sample in a study of OX40 agonist ivuxolimab in advanced cancers. TCRdb keeps only in-frame clones here, not all; method: immunoSEQ multiplex PCR. The sample has fewer than 65,000 clones, about 80% seen once; the top ten hold about 3.9%. This specimen consisted of CD4+ or CD8+ T cells sorted from blood, obtained in a trial of the OX40 agonist ivuxolimab. Source of these receptors: an adult with an advanced solid tumor such as melanoma, head and neck, liver or kidney cancer.

The chain links TRBV21-1 to TRBJ2-4; the listed D gene, TRBD1, was not tested against the DNA. TRBV21-1 is classified as a pseudogene. CDR3 length equals 17 residues. CDR3 sequence: CANMWDSGGLAKNIQYF. DNA for the CDR3: TGTGCCAATATGTGGGATTCAGGGGGCTTAGCCAAAAACATTCAGTACTTC.

This clone was counted once. The CDR3 DNA reads as TGTGCCAGCAGTTTATGGCTAGCGGGAGGGTCCGGGGAGAATGAGCAGTTCTTC. Its protein is CASSLWLAGGSGENEQFF. V gene TRBV28 combines with J gene TRBJ2-1, with 12 bases aligning to TRBD2. CDR1 is MDHEN, CDR2 SYDVKM, per germline. V lost 0 bases and J lost 7; bases outside the gene matches: 10. CDR3 size: 18 residues.

This chain links TRBV5-1 with TRBJ1-3; 9 bases align to TRBD1. Germline V gene lookup returns CDR1 SGHRS and CDR2 YFSETQ. Trimming cost V 1 base and J 6 bases; bases outside gene matches: 5. This CDR3 region has 15 residues. CDR3 loop: CASSLTGGWENTIYF. CDR3 coding DNA: TGCGCCAGCAGCTTGACAGGGGGCTGGGAAAACACCATATATTTT.

CDR3 DNA sequence: TGTGCCAGCAACCACCGGGAGGGTCGGGAGACCCAGTACTTC. It specifies CASNHREGRETQYF. The V call is TRBV2, the J call TRBJ2-5, with 8 nucleotides matching TRBD2. Trimming at V came to 7 bases and at J to 5 bases, leaving 9 bases not matched to a gene. The CDR3 spans 14 residues. Per the germline V gene, CDR1 is SNHLY and CDR2 is FYNNEI.

As concerns this clone: With a much larger clone just one base away, this may be a read error. The chain is built from TRBV18 and TRBJ1-5; 8 positions match TRBD1. The V gene end was trimmed by 3 bases and the J gene end by 2 bases; junction bases not matched to a gene: 0. CDR3 length: 14 residues. The germline V gene has CDR1 KGHSH and CDR2 LQKENI. Here the CDR3 DNA reads TGTGCCAGCTCACCGACAGGGGGCAATCAGCCCCAGCATTTT. As protein: CASSPTGGNQPQHF.

The chain recombines TRBV18 with TRBJ2-7; 11 nucleotides agree with TRBD2. CDR1 is KGHSH and CDR2 is LQKENI in the germline V gene. V shed 3 bases and J 6 bases; nucleotides not matched to a gene: 13. The CDR3 runs to 17 residues. The chain's CDR3 is CASSPLELAGVNSEQYF. CDR3 coding DNA: TGTGCCAGCTCACCTCTCGAACTAGCGGGAGTTAATTCCGAGCAGTACTTC. The variable domain in full, with the rest retrieved from reference TRBV18 and TRBJ2-7, is NAGVMQNPRHLVRRRGQEARLRCSPMKGHSHVYWYRQLPEEGLKFMVYLQKENIIDESGMPKERFSAEFPKEGPSILRIQQVVRGDSAAYFCASSPLELAGVNSEQYFGPGTRLTVT.

J is TRBJ1-3 and V is TRBV6-1, with TRBD1 matching 8 bases. V gave up 8 bases and J gave up 3 bases; unmatched junction bases: 6. CDR3 length equals 14 residues. Looked up from germline, CDR1 is MNHNS and CDR2 is SASEGT. The CDR3 DNA sequence: TGTGCCAGCCGAATTGACAGGGGTGGAAACACCATATATTTT. It specifies CASRIDRGGNTIYF.

The genes are TRBV28 and TRBJ2-7; no clear D. CDR3 length: 13 amino acids. In germline, CDR1 is MDHEN, CDR2 SYDVKM. V was pared by 5 bases and J by 10 bases, with 18 bases between. DNA for the CDR3: TGTGCCAGCAGTCTTTCTTCCTGGGATCGACAGTACTTC. It is translated as CASSLSSWDRQYF.

The chain uses TRBV5-4 and TRBJ1-2, with D hard to call. Germline loops: CDR1 SGHNT, CDR2 YYREEE (reference sequence). Trimming took 1 base from V and 2 from J, leaving 6 bases between them. There are 13 residues in the CDR3. CDR3: CASSLWTNYGYTF. The CDR3 nucleotides are TGTGCCAGCAGCTTGTGGACGAACTATGGCTACACCTTC.

This clone appeared once. The CDR3 sequence is CASSRTSRGTEAFF. The CDR3 DNA reads as TGTGCCAGCAGTCGGACGTCAAGGGGGACTGAAGCTTTCTTT. V usage is TRBV6-1 and J usage is TRBJ1-1; tentatively, D is TRBD1 (6 bases). CDR3 length equals 14 residues. Germline CDR1 and CDR2: MNHNS and SASEGT. Trimming left V 5 bases short and J 5 bases short, with 15 bases between.

This clone was counted only a few times. This rearrangement joins TRBV5-1 to TRBJ2-2; no reliable D call. V was cut by 2 bases and J by 0 bases, with 5 bases left in between. The CDR3 spans 14 residues. CDR1 is SGHRS and CDR2 is YFSETQ in the germline V gene. CDR3 in amino acids: CASSFSTNTGELFF. The CDR3 DNA reads TGCGCCAGCAGCTTTTCGACGAACACCGGGGAGCTGTTTTTT.

This chain uses TRBV7-9 with TRBJ2-3; the D is unclear. CDR1 and CDR2 from the germline V gene are SEHNR and FQNEAQ (reference sequence). The CDR3 spans 14 residues. V lost 5 bases and J 7 bases, leaving 16 bases between the germline ends. Here the CDR3 reads CASSQIGRANTQYF. The CDR3 coding sequence is TGTGCCAGCAGCCAAATAGGACGGGCTAATACGCAGTATTTT.

The chain joins TRBV11-2 to TRBJ2-7; D is uncertain. V lost 0 bases, J lost 6 bases, and 9 bases lay in between. CDR1 is SGHAT and CDR2 is FQNNGV in the germline V gene. This CDR3 region has 13 residues. The DNA for the CDR3 is TGTGCCAGCAGCTTAGATCCAACAGTCGAGCAGTACTTC. As protein: CASSLDPTVEQYF.

The CDR3 region has the DNA TGTGCCAGCAGCTTAAGGGCGGCGGCAGATACGCAGTATTTT. Its protein product is CASSLRAAADTQYF. The V call is TRBV7-2, the J call TRBJ2-3; D gene uncertain. V lost 2 bases, J lost 4 bases, and 10 bases lay in between. CDR1 SGHTA and CDR2 FQGNSA come from the germline V gene. This CDR3 contains 14 residues.

The chain recombines TRBV19 with TRBJ1-1, with D possibly TRBD1 on 5 matching bases. The CDR3 extends over 17 amino acids. Between the trimmed V and J ends, which lost 5 bases and 0 bases, there was a span of 19 bases. The germline V gene has CDR1 LNHDA and CDR2 SQIVND (reference sequence). CDR3 residues: CASSPRPRTRMNTEAFF. The CDR3 coding sequence is TGTGCCAGTAGTCCACGTCCTAGGACAAGGATGAACACTGAAGCTTTCTTT.

The sample holds a few counts of this clone. The chain is built from TRBV19 and TRBJ2-3; 11 bases line up with TRBD2. The CDR3 consists of 15 residues. Germline V gene sequence: CDR1 LNHDA, CDR2 SQIVND (reference sequence). V dropped 3 bases and J dropped 4; count of bases not matched to a gene: 3. The CDR3 bases are TGTGCCAGTAGTATCATAGCGGGAGGGTCAGATACGCAGTATTTT. Encoded protein: CASSIIAGGSDTQYF. Full variable domain (outside the CDR3, taken from reference TRBV19 and TRBJ2-3): DGGITQSPKYLFRKEGQNVTLSCEQNLNHDAMYWYRQDPGQGLRLIYYSQIVNDFQKGDIAEGYSVSREKKESFPLTVTSAQKNPTAFYLCASSIIAGGSDTQYFGPGTRLTVL.

This chain uses TRBV29-1 with TRBJ2-7; 9 bases agree with TRBD1. The germline CDR1 and CDR2 sequences are SQVTM and ANQGSEA. CDR3 length equals 12 residues. Losses at the gene ends were 7 bases for V and 3 bases for J; bases not matched to a gene: 4. The CDR3 DNA reads TGCAGCGCGGGACAGGGCAACTACGAGCAGTACTTC. It codes for CSAGQGNYEQYF.

The chain recombines TRBV18 with TRBJ2-1; 12 bases are a match to TRBD2. The CDR3 runs 16 residues. Germline V lookup: CDR1 KGHSH, CDR2 LQKENI. The V gene end was trimmed by 3 bases and the J gene end by 8 bases; junction bases not matched to a gene: 8. CDR3 region: CASSPPSGRAYDEQFF. The DNA of the CDR3 is TGTGCCAGCTCACCCCCTAGCGGGAGGGCATACGATGAGCAGTTCTTC. The full variable domain, its missing parts supplied by reference TRBV18 and TRBJ2-1, is NAGVMQNPRHLVRRRGQEARLRCSPMKGHSHVYWYRQLPEEGLKFMVYLQKENIIDESGMPKERFSAEFPKEGPSILRIQQVVRGDSAAYFCASSPPSGRAYDEQFFGPGTRLTVL.

V usage is TRBV4-3 and J usage is TRBJ2-3; 10 bases align to TRBD1. V lost 2 bases to trimming and J lost 4 bases; unmatched junction nucleotides: 9. The V gene's germline CDR1 is LGHNA and CDR2 YSLEER. The CDR3 is made up of 17 amino acids. CDR3 in amino acids: CASSQRVRQGAADTQYF. CDR3 in DNA: TGCGCCAGCAGCCAAAGGGTTAGACAGGGGGCAGCAGATACGCAGTATTTT.

The chain uses TRBV19 and TRBJ1-1; the match to TRBD1 covers 9 bases. This CDR3 contains 17 residues. The germline CDR1 and CDR2 sequences are LNHDA and SQIVND (reference sequence). V shed 7 bases, J shed 1 base, and the junction held 13 bases outside the gene matches. As DNA, the CDR3 is TGTGCCAGTACCTCCAGCGGAACAGGGGGCTGGAACACTGAAGCTTTCTTT. Residues: CASTSSGTGGWNTEAFF.

The chain carries TRBV15 and TRBJ2-7; the D is unclear. The CDR3 covers 14 residues. The V end was cut by 5 bases, the J end by 3 bases, with 14 bases between. The germline V gene has CDR1 LNHNV and CDR2 YYDKDF (reference sequence). In DNA, the CDR3 is TGTGCCACCAGCGCGCACGGAGTTTACTACGAGCAGTACTTC. Protein: CATSAHGVYYEQYF.

This clone has only a few counts. The chain's CDR3 is CASSPLQSYNEQFF. CDR3 sequence (DNA): TGTGCCAGCAGCCCACTCCAGAGCTACAATGAGCAGTTCTTC. The chain carries TRBV7-7 and TRBJ2-1; no firm D call. CDR3 length equals 14 residues. Trimming cost V 5 bases and J 3 bases, with 11 bases left between them. Germline V gene sequence: CDR1 SSHAT, CDR2 FNYEAQ (reference sequence).

V gene TRBV30 combines with J gene TRBJ1-3, with no clear D. Trimming stripped 2 bases from V and 9 bases from J, with 8 bases between. Germline V lookup: CDR1 GTSNPN, CDR2 SVGIG (reference sequence). The CDR3 runs 11 residues. CDR3 sequence reads: CAWSNPGTIYF. CDR3 DNA: TGTGCCTGGAGTAATCCGGGCACCATATATTTT. Full variable domain (missing parts from reference TRBV30 and TRBJ1-3): SQTIHQWPATLVQPVGSPLSLECTVEGTSNPNLYWYRQAAGRGLQLLFYSVGIGQISSEVPQNLSASRPQDRQFILSSKKLLLSDSGFYLCAWSNPGTIYFGEGSWLTVV.

In DNA form, the CDR3 reads TGCGCCAGCAGCCTGATTTGGTGGGACTATGGCTACACCTTC. It specifies CASSLIWWDYGYTF. The V and J genes are TRBV5-1 and TRBJ1-2; D remains ambiguous. This CDR3 spans 14 amino acids. Trimming took 4 bases from V and 3 from J, leaving 13 bases between them. Germline V lookup: CDR1 SGHRS, CDR2 YFSETQ.

This clone was counted once. The chain couples TRBV28 to TRBJ1-2; D is unresolved. CDR3 length equals 11 residues. Germline V gives CDR1 MDHEN, CDR2 SYDVKM. The V end lost 5 bases, the J end lost 5 bases, and 6 bases lay between the germline ends. The DNA for the CDR3 is TGTGCCAGCAGTGGTTGGTATGGCTACACCTTC. Translated, it gives CASSGWYGYTF.

The genes are TRBV19 and TRBJ2-3; D call uncertain. Germline V gene data show CDR1 as LNHDA and CDR2 as SQIVND (reference sequence). Trimming removed 2 bases from V and 2 bases from J, with 11 bases in between. This CDR3 contains 15 residues. This CDR3 reads CASSIFGRPTDTQYF. The CDR3 nucleotides are TGTGCCAGTAGTATATTCGGCAGGCCCACAGATACGCAGTATTTT.

The genes are TRBV7-2 and TRBJ1-6; D perhaps matches TRBD1 (6 bases). The germline gives CDR1 SGHTA, CDR2 FQGNSA. CDR3 size: 15 residues. V was pared by 5 bases and J by 9 bases, with 17 bases between. CDR3 protein: CASSPMGGGRSPLHF. The DNA of the CDR3 is TGTGCCAGCAGCCCCATGGGTGGGGGGCGTTCACCCCTCCACTTT.

The chain carries TRBV6-5 and TRBJ1-5; possibly TRBD1 for D (6 bases). Trimming took 6 bases from V and 11 from J, leaving 20 bases between them. Per germline, CDR1 MNHEY and CDR2 SVGAGI. The length of the CDR3 is 14 residues. Here the CDR3 reads CASSSGQFRGAQHF. The CDR3 DNA reads as TGTGCCAGCAGCTCCGGACAGTTCCGCGGGGCCCAGCATTTT.